The rows below give T cell receptor beta chains drawn from one sample of a study of response to subunit inactivated influenza vaccine. TCRdb re-called the RT-PCR reads through MiXCR, storing one row per CDR3 protein. The sample gives 650,000 to 800,000 distinct CDR3 sequences, approximately 14% of which show up once; 6.5% to 8.5% is in the top ten. Specimen: PBMCs from blood, collected 14 to 15 days before vaccination. The source is a man aged 50 to 60 who received an inactivated influenza vaccine. CDR3s include the opening cysteine and the closing phenylalanine or tryptophan. The order of the fields is J gene, D gene, V gene, clone size, CDR3 DNA, CDR3 protein. D genes are given only for firm matches. Size tells how often a clone was seen (once, few, many) or the class of an expanded clone, and some rows leave it out.

J: TRBJ2-5
D: TRBD1
V: TRBV12-3/TRBV12-4
size: -
DNA: TGTGCCAGCAGAACAGGGGTGCTCCAAGAGACCCAGTACTTC
CDR3: CASRTGVLQETQYF

J: TRBJ1-4
D: TRBD1
V: TRBV20-1
size: many
DNA: TGCAGTGCTAACCTCCGGGACAGTTATGCAACTAATGAAAAACTGTTTTTT
CDR3: CSANLRDSYATNEKLFF

J: TRBJ2-1
D: TRBD2
V: TRBV5-1
size: -
DNA: TGCGCCAGCAGCTTGAACGGGGGGGAATACAATGAGCAGTTCTTC
CDR3: CASSLNGGEYNEQFF

J: TRBJ2-1
D: TRBD1
V: TRBV29-1
size: -
DNA: TGCAGCGCTCAACCGGGACAGGGCCCCTACAATGAGCAGTTCTTC
CDR3: CSAQPGQGPYNEQFF

J: TRBJ2-6
D: -
V: TRBV29-1
size: few
DNA: TGCAGCGTTGAACACGGGGCCAACGTCCTGACTTTC
CDR3: CSVEHGANVLTF

J: TRBJ2-7
D: -
V: TRBV20-1
size: -
DNA: TGCAGTGCTAGAGACGGTGCGGTTCATTACGAGCAGTACTTC
CDR3: CSARDGAVHYEQYF

J: TRBJ1-5
D: -
V: TRBV6-2/TRBV6-3
size: -
DNA: TGTGCCAGCATGGGACCTGCCGCCGATCAGCCCCAGCATTTT
CDR3: CASMGPAADQPQHF

J: TRBJ2-2
D: -
V: TRBV6-2/TRBV6-3
size: many
DNA: TGTGCCAGCAAACCGAAATCCGGGGGCTACACCGGGGAGCTGTTTTTT
CDR3: CASKPKSGGYTGELFF

J: TRBJ2-3
D: TRBD2
V: TRBV10-3
size: few
DNA: TGTGCCATCAGTGGGACTAGCGGGAGTTTAACAGATACGCAGTATTTT
CDR3: CAISGTSGSLTDTQYF

J: TRBJ2-7
D: -
V: TRBV28
size: many
DNA: TGTGCCAGCAGTTCCGCTGAGAGCGGCTCCTACGAGCAGTACTTC
CDR3: CASSSAESGSYEQYF

J: TRBJ1-1
D: -
V: TRBV4-3
size: few
DNA: TGCGCCAGCAGCCAAGATGAGACAGAGACGAACACTGAAGCTTTCTTT
CDR3: CASSQDETETNTEAFF

J: TRBJ2-2
D: -
V: TRBV14
size: -
DNA: TGTGCCAGCAGTCCAACCAGGACGGGGGAGCTGTTTTTT
CDR3: CASSPTRTGELFF

J: TRBJ2-1
D: -
V: TRBV5-5
size: many
DNA: TGTGCCAGCAGCTTACGGACAGACTACAATGAGCAGTTCTTC
CDR3: CASSLRTDYNEQFF

J: TRBJ2-2
D: -
V: TRBV9
size: few
DNA: TGTGCCAGCAGGACAGGCCTGAACACCGGGGAGCTGTTTTTT
CDR3: CASRTGLNTGELFF

J: TRBJ1-6
D: TRBD1
V: TRBV5-5
size: -
DNA: TGTGCCAGCAGCTTGGACAGGGGGTGGAATTCACCCCTCCACTTT
CDR3: CASSLDRGWNSPLHF

J: TRBJ2-1
D: TRBD2
V: TRBV2
size: -
DNA: TGTGCCAGCAGTGGGACTAGCAATGAGCAGTTCTTC
CDR3: CASSGTSNEQFF

J: TRBJ2-7
D: -
V: TRBV6-2/TRBV6-3
size: -
DNA: TGTGCCAGCAGATATCGGGACCAGGGATGGGCCTACGAGCAGTACTTC
CDR3: CASRYRDQGWAYEQYF

J: TRBJ2-1
D: -
V: TRBV25-1
size: -
DNA: TGTGCCAGCAGTGACGCGGGCCGGTACAATGAGCAGTTCTTC
CDR3: CASSDAGRYNEQFF

J: TRBJ2-1
D: -
V: TRBV7-9
size: few
DNA: TGTGCCAGCAGCTTAGTTGTTGGGGGGCAATACAATGAGCAGTTCTTC
CDR3: CASSLVVGGQYNEQFF

J: TRBJ2-6
D: -
V: TRBV4-3
size: many
DNA: TGCGCCAGCAGCCAAGTTTCCTCTGGGGCCAACGTCCTGACTTTC
CDR3: CASSQVSSGANVLTF

J: TRBJ2-3
D: -
V: TRBV4-1
size: few
DNA: TGCGCCAGCAGCCCCCAAGCCCGAGGACCCACACGGGCCCGGAATACGCAGTATTTT
CDR3: CASSPQARGPTRARNTQYF

J: TRBJ2-3
D: -
V: TRBV21-1
size: few
DNA: TGTGCCAGCAGCGGCGGGGACAGCACAGATACGCAGTATTTT
CDR3: CASSGGDSTDTQYF

J: TRBJ2-1
D: TRBD2
V: TRBV12-3/TRBV12-4
size: few
DNA: TGTGCCAGCAGTCCTAGCGGGGGGGTATCCTACAATGAGCAGTTCTTC
CDR3: CASSPSGGVSYNEQFF

J: TRBJ2-3
D: -
V: TRBV5-1
size: few
DNA: TGCGCCAGCAACGAAGGGAGTGTGGCAGATACGCAGTATTTT
CDR3: CASNEGSVADTQYF

J: TRBJ2-1
D: TRBD2
V: TRBV7-2
size: -
DNA: TGTGCCAGCAGCTTAGCGGCTAGCGGGTTTAATGAGCAGTTCTTC
CDR3: CASSLAASGFNEQFF

J: TRBJ1-5
D: -
V: TRBV7-2
size: many
DNA: TGTGCCAGCAGCTTAATGGGTGATAGCAATCAGCCCCAGCATTTT
CDR3: CASSLMGDSNQPQHF

J: TRBJ2-2
D: -
V: TRBV5-1
size: -
DNA: TGCGCCAGCAGCTCCGTTCTCGCCGGGGAGCTGTTTTTT
CDR3: CASSSVLAGELFF

J: TRBJ2-3
D: -
V: TRBV15
size: few
DNA: TGTGCCACCAGCAGATCTAAGGGGCGGACTAGCACAGATACGCAGTATTTT
CDR3: CATSRSKGRTSTDTQYF

J: TRBJ2-5
D: -
V: TRBV7-2
size: -
DNA: TGTGCCAGCAGCTTAGTGATGGGGATGGAGACCCAGTACTTC
CDR3: CASSLVMGMETQYF

J: TRBJ2-7
D: -
V: TRBV2
size: -
DNA: TGTGCCAGCAGTCCTAAAGGTAGCACCAACTCCTACGAGCAGTACTTC
CDR3: CASSPKGSTNSYEQYF

J: TRBJ2-7
D: TRBD2
V: TRBV4-3
size: -
DNA: TGCGCCAGCAGCCTCTCCCGTAGCGGGAGAGGGTCCTACGAGCAGTACTTC
CDR3: CASSLSRSGRGSYEQYF

J: TRBJ2-7
D: -
V: TRBV18
size: -
DNA: TGTGCCAGCTCACCGGGCGGAGGGGGCTTGTACGAGCAGTACTTC
CDR3: CASSPGGGGLYEQYF

J: TRBJ2-5
D: -
V: TRBV6-5
size: many
DNA: TGTGCCAGCAGTTCCAGGGAAGAGACCCAGTACTTC
CDR3: CASSSREETQYF

J: TRBJ2-1
D: TRBD2
V: TRBV19
size: -
DNA: TGTGCCAGTAGTAGAGGGACTAGCGGGATCCTCAGTGAGCAGTTCTTC
CDR3: CASSRGTSGILSEQFF

J: TRBJ2-3
D: TRBD1
V: TRBV7-2
size: few
DNA: TGTGCCAGCAGCTCTAAGACAGGGGATACGCAGTATTTT
CDR3: CASSSKTGDTQYF

J: TRBJ2-2
D: -
V: TRBV7-2
size: many
DNA: TGTGCCAGCAGCTTAGTTGGGACGGCTAACACCGGGGAGCTGTTTTTT
CDR3: CASSLVGTANTGELFF

J: TRBJ2-7
D: TRBD1
V: TRBV6-5
size: few
DNA: TGTGCCAGCAGTTATTTAATAGGGACAGGGGGCGCCGAGCAGTACTTC
CDR3: CASSYLIGTGGAEQYF

J: TRBJ2-1
D: TRBD2
V: TRBV27
size: -
DNA: TGTGCCAGCAGTCCCCGGGGACTAGCGGCCGGCTACAATGAGCAGTTCTTC
CDR3: CASSPRGLAAGYNEQFF

J: TRBJ1-1
D: -
V: TRBV18
size: -
DNA: TGTGCCAGCTCACCGGGGGTGGTATTGGACACTGAAGCTTTCTTT
CDR3: CASSPGVVLDTEAFF

J: TRBJ1-1
D: -
V: TRBV20-1
size: -
DNA: TGCAGTGCTAGATTGGCCACTGAAGCTTTCTTT
CDR3: CSARLATEAFF

J: TRBJ2-2
D: -
V: TRBV10-3
size: -
DNA: TGTGCCAGCGTAATGGACAGCATCGCGAACACCGGGGAGCTGTTTTTT
CDR3: CASVMDSIANTGELFF

J: TRBJ1-1
D: -
V: TRBV4-2
size: many
DNA: TGTGCCAGCAGCCAAGATCAAAATATAGGAAACACTGAAGCTTTCTTT
CDR3: CASSQDQNIGNTEAFF

J: TRBJ2-2
D: -
V: TRBV7-9
size: few
DNA: TGTGCCAGCAGTAGGGCTGAGGGGGACACCGGGGAGCTGTTTTTT
CDR3: CASSRAEGDTGELFF

J: TRBJ2-6
D: -
V: TRBV12-3/TRBV12-4
size: -
DNA: TGTGCCCGCAGTTTAGGGGTTGGGGATCTCTCTGGGGCCAACGTCCTGACTTTC
CDR3: CARSLGVGDLSGANVLTF

J: TRBJ1-4
D: -
V: TRBV10-3
size: -
DNA: TGTGCCATCAGTGCGAGGGGCGCCGATGAAAAACTGTTTTTT
CDR3: CAISARGADEKLFF

J: TRBJ2-3
D: TRBD2
V: TRBV6-1
size: -
DNA: TGTGCCAGCAGGGGACTAGCGGGGGGTAAAACTAGCACAGATACGCAGTATTTT
CDR3: CASRGLAGGKTSTDTQYF

J: TRBJ2-2
D: -
V: TRBV11-3
size: -
DNA: TGTGCCAGCAGCTCAGGGATTGGAGGTTCCGGGGAGCTGTTTTTT
CDR3: CASSSGIGGSGELFF

J: TRBJ2-1
D: TRBD2
V: TRBV7-6
size: -
DNA: TGTGCCAGCAGCTTAGGGGGACTAGCGGGAGCCTACAATGAGCAGTTCTTC
CDR3: CASSLGGLAGAYNEQFF

J: TRBJ2-2
D: TRBD1
V: TRBV29-1
size: -
DNA: TGCAGCGTTGAAGATCGGGGGACAGGGAACACCGGGGAGCTGTTTTTT
CDR3: CSVEDRGTGNTGELFF

J: TRBJ2-5
D: -
V: TRBV9
size: few
DNA: TGTGCCAGCAGCCTCGAAGGGAGACAGAATTTTCTGGAGACCCAGTACTTC
CDR3: CASSLEGRQNFLETQYF

J: TRBJ2-5
D: -
V: TRBV30
size: -
DNA: TGTGCCTGGAGTGAGGGCGGATCGACCCAGTACTTC
CDR3: CAWSEGGSTQYF

J: TRBJ2-1
D: TRBD2
V: TRBV6-2/TRBV6-3
size: few
DNA: TGTGCCAGCAGTCACAGCGGGGTTACCTACAATGAGCAGTTCTTC
CDR3: CASSHSGVTYNEQFF

J: TRBJ1-1
D: -
V: TRBV10-2
size: -
DNA: TGCGACAGCAGTGTAGGGAAGATCACTGAAGCTTTCTTT
CDR3: CDSSVGKITEAFF

J: TRBJ2-1
D: -
V: TRBV15
size: -
DNA: TGTGCCACCAGCAGAGTGGGTCAGGGCTATGAGCAGTTCTTC
CDR3: CATSRVGQGYEQFF

J: TRBJ1-2
D: -
V: TRBV4-1
size: few
DNA: TGCGCCAGCAGCCAACGTGAGACAGGCACTACCTATGGCTACACCTTC
CDR3: CASSQRETGTTYGYTF

J: TRBJ2-3
D: TRBD2
V: TRBV2
size: few
DNA: TGTGCCAGCAGTGCAGCGGGAGCCACAGATACGCAGTATTTT
CDR3: CASSAAGATDTQYF

J: TRBJ2-2
D: TRBD2
V: TRBV18
size: many
DNA: TGTGCCAGCTCACCAGTTGGTAGCGGGAGTTCCGGGGAGCTGTTTTTT
CDR3: CASSPVGSGSSGELFF

J: TRBJ2-2
D: TRBD2
V: TRBV4-2
size: -
DNA: TGTGCCAGCAGCCACCAAGCGGGGGGGCGTCCAAACACCGGGGAGCTGTTTTTT
CDR3: CASSHQAGGRPNTGELFF

J: TRBJ2-1
D: TRBD2
V: TRBV7-8
size: -
DNA: TGTGCCAGCAGCTCGCGACTAGCGGGGGGCAGCAATGAGCAGTTCTTC
CDR3: CASSSRLAGGSNEQFF